This T cell receptor (beta chain) was recorded in a study of response to subunit inactivated influenza vaccine. Overall study results and limits: Each seasonal flu vaccination may recruit only limited new T cells, authors suggested.

Note on this clonotype: Its target is unknown.

Via MiXCR, TCRdb re-called the RT-PCR reads, giving one row per CDR3 protein. The data show a few hundred thousand distinct CDR3 sequences, approximately 14% seen once. The CDR3 length is 13 residues. Trimming left V 3 bases short and J 2 bases short, with 7 bases between. CDR1 is SEHNR and CDR2 is FQNEAQ in the germline V gene (reference sequence). This clonotype was sampled from a man in his fifties or sixties who received an inactivated influenza vaccine. The specimen comprised PBMCs from blood, sampled 11 to 12 days after vaccination. The rearrangement links TRBV7-9 to TRBJ1-1; D gene ambiguous. The CDR3 nucleotides are TGTGCCAGCAGCTTGTACGATAACACTGAAGCTTTCTTT. Amino acids: CASSLYDNTEAFF.